A selection of T cell receptor beta chains follows, all from one sample in a study of TIL therapy for anti-PD-1-resistant metastatic lung cancer. TCRdb's copy holds only in-frame clones and misses some; the assay was immunoSEQ multiplex PCR. The sample lists 55,000 to 70,000 clones, 87% occurring once. Specimen: blood, collected at baseline. These receptors were collected from a person aged 25 to 85 with non-small cell lung cancer. CDR3s include the opening cysteine and the closing phenylalanine or tryptophan. Each record gives: CDR3 length, J gene, clone size, V gene, D gene, CDR3 DNA, CDR3 protein. A D gene is named only where the DNA matches it firmly. Size values are once, few and many counts, or a class for expanded clones, and some rows have none.

len: 15
j_gene: TRBJ2-3
abundance: NA
v_gene: TRBV18
d_gene: NA
CDR3nt: TGTGCCAGCTCACCACCCCAGGGTAGGACAGATACGCAGTATTTT
CDR3aa: CASSPPQGRTDTQYF

len: 15
j_gene: TRBJ1-2
abundance: NA
v_gene: TRBV9
d_gene: TRBD1
CDR3nt: TGTGCCAGCAGCCCCCAACCGGGACAGAACTATGGCTACACCTTC
CDR3aa: CASSPQPGQNYGYTF

len: 13
j_gene: TRBJ2-4
abundance: NA
v_gene: TRBV7-6
d_gene: NA
CDR3nt: TGTGCCAGCAGTCAAACAGGGAGCAGCATTCAGTACTTC
CDR3aa: CASSQTGSSIQYF

len: 13
j_gene: TRBJ2-1
abundance: NA
v_gene: TRBV5-4
d_gene: TRBD2
CDR3nt: TGTGCCAGCAGCGGCCGGACTAGCGGAGAGCAGTTCTTC
CDR3aa: CASSGRTSGEQFF

len: 12
j_gene: TRBJ1-1
abundance: NA
v_gene: TRBV11-2
d_gene: TRBD1
CDR3nt: TGTGCCAGCAGCACAGGGGGAATCGAAGCTTTCTTT
CDR3aa: CASSTGGIEAFF

len: 12
j_gene: TRBJ1-4
abundance: NA
v_gene: TRBV27
d_gene: NA
CDR3nt: TGTGCCAGCCGGGGGGGAAGCGAAAAACTGTTTTTT
CDR3aa: CASRGGSEKLFF

len: 14
j_gene: TRBJ1-1
abundance: NA
v_gene: TRBV6-2/TRBV6-3
d_gene: NA
CDR3nt: TGTGCCAGCAGTTACTCGGGGCTGAACACTGAAGCTTTCTTT
CDR3aa: CASSYSGLNTEAFF

len: 13
j_gene: TRBJ1-2
abundance: NA
v_gene: TRBV12-3/TRBV12-4
d_gene: NA
CDR3nt: TGTGCCAGCAGTTCCAGGGAAGACGGTGGCTACACCTTC
CDR3aa: CASSSREDGGYTF

len: 18
j_gene: TRBJ2-7
abundance: NA
v_gene: TRBV7-9
d_gene: NA
CDR3nt: TGTGCCAGCAGTCACTATCCGTCGGGCAGGGTGAGGGGTTACGAGCAGTACTTC
CDR3aa: CASSHYPSGRVRGYEQYF

len: 16
j_gene: TRBJ2-2
abundance: NA
v_gene: TRBV9
d_gene: TRBD2
CDR3nt: TGTGCCAGCAGCGTAGGACTAGCGGGGGGAACCGGGGAGCTGTTTTTT
CDR3aa: CASSVGLAGGTGELFF

len: 14
j_gene: TRBJ2-1
abundance: NA
v_gene: TRBV4-1
d_gene: NA
CDR3nt: TGCGCCAGCAGCCACGGGGGGCTTTACAATGAGCAGTTCTTC
CDR3aa: CASSHGGLYNEQFF

len: 15
j_gene: TRBJ2-1
abundance: NA
v_gene: TRBV7-2
d_gene: NA
CDR3nt: TGTGCCAGCAGCTTCGGTAGGGCCCTATTCGATGAGCAGTTCTTC
CDR3aa: CASSFGRALFDEQFF

len: 13
j_gene: TRBJ2-1
abundance: NA
v_gene: TRBV27
d_gene: NA
CDR3nt: TGTGCCATCCGGGGTAGCGGCATCAATGAGCAGTTCTTC
CDR3aa: CAIRGSGINEQFF

len: 15
j_gene: TRBJ1-1
abundance: NA
v_gene: TRBV7-9
d_gene: NA
CDR3nt: TGTGCCAGCAGCTTAGGGGTGGTTGGGAACACTGAAGCTTTCTTT
CDR3aa: CASSLGVVGNTEAFF

len: 14
j_gene: TRBJ2-2
abundance: NA
v_gene: TRBV30
d_gene: NA
CDR3nt: TGTGCCTGGAGCTATCCTCCTGGCACCGGGGAGCTGTTTTTT
CDR3aa: CAWSYPPGTGELFF

len: 12
j_gene: TRBJ1-4
abundance: NA
v_gene: TRBV29-1
d_gene: TRBD1
CDR3nt: TGCAGCGTAACAGGGGGCGGTGAAAAACTGTTTTTT
CDR3aa: CSVTGGGEKLFF

len: 14
j_gene: TRBJ2-7
abundance: few
v_gene: TRBV5-1
d_gene: NA
CDR3nt: TGCGCCAGCAGCTTGGGCGAGGGGGTCTACGAGCAGTACTTC
CDR3aa: CASSLGEGVYEQYF

len: 13
j_gene: TRBJ1-1
abundance: NA
v_gene: TRBV5-1
d_gene: NA
CDR3nt: TGCGCCAGCAGCTTGCAGGAGGCCACTGAAGCTTTCTTT
CDR3aa: CASSLQEATEAFF

len: 14
j_gene: TRBJ1-6
abundance: NA
v_gene: TRBV30
d_gene: NA
CDR3nt: TGTGCCTGGACCCGACAGGATCTGTTTTCACCCCTCCACTTT
CDR3aa: CAWTRQDLFSPLHF

len: 12
j_gene: TRBJ2-7
abundance: NA
v_gene: TRBV7-6
d_gene: NA
CDR3nt: TGTGCCAGCAGCTTAGACCTTTACGAGCAGTACTTC
CDR3aa: CASSLDLYEQYF

len: 14
j_gene: TRBJ1-1
abundance: NA
v_gene: TRBV9
d_gene: TRBD1
CDR3nt: TGTGCCAGCAGCGTAGAACCAGGGGGCACTGAAGCTTTCTTT
CDR3aa: CASSVEPGGTEAFF

len: 15
j_gene: TRBJ2-4
abundance: NA
v_gene: TRBV19
d_gene: TRBD1
CDR3nt: TGTGCCAGTAGCCTGACAGGGGTTGCCAAAAACATTCAGTACTTC
CDR3aa: CASSLTGVAKNIQYF

len: 15
j_gene: TRBJ1-1
abundance: NA
v_gene: TRBV10-1
d_gene: NA
CDR3nt: TGCGCCAGCAGTGACCCCCGGACGGCGAACACTGAAGCTTTCTTT
CDR3aa: CASSDPRTANTEAFF

len: 14
j_gene: TRBJ2-3
abundance: NA
v_gene: TRBV11-2
d_gene: NA
CDR3nt: TGTGCCAGCGGTGAGAGGGGCCCCGTTGATACGCAGTATTTT
CDR3aa: CASGERGPVDTQYF

len: 17
j_gene: TRBJ1-2
abundance: NA
v_gene: TRBV30
d_gene: TRBD1
CDR3nt: TGTGCCTGGTTGGGTTGGGGACAGGGCCATTATGGCTATGGCTACACCTTC
CDR3aa: CAWLGWGQGHYGYGYTF

len: 15
j_gene: TRBJ2-5
abundance: once
v_gene: TRBV7-9
d_gene: NA
CDR3nt: TGTGCCAGCAGCTTAGAAGCGGTGGCCGGAGAGACCCAGTACTTC
CDR3aa: CASSLEAVAGETQYF

len: 14
j_gene: TRBJ1-3
abundance: NA
v_gene: TRBV27
d_gene: NA
CDR3nt: TGTGCCAGCAGGGTACATGGGTCTGGAAACACCATATATTTT
CDR3aa: CASRVHGSGNTIYF

len: 15
j_gene: TRBJ2-7
abundance: few
v_gene: TRBV28
d_gene: NA
CDR3nt: TGTGCCAGCAGTCCCGGGAGTCGAGGGGCCTACGAGCAGTACTTC
CDR3aa: CASSPGSRGAYEQYF

len: 14
j_gene: TRBJ2-1
abundance: NA
v_gene: TRBV30
d_gene: NA
CDR3nt: TGTGCCTGGACCGTCGGAGGTGGGTCGGATGAGCAGTTCTTC
CDR3aa: CAWTVGGGSDEQFF

len: 16
j_gene: TRBJ2-3
abundance: NA
v_gene: TRBV5-6
d_gene: NA
CDR3nt: TGTGCCAGCAGCCCCGGGTGGGCAAAACGGGGGAATACGCAGTATTTT
CDR3aa: CASSPGWAKRGNTQYF

len: 13
j_gene: TRBJ1-5
abundance: NA
v_gene: TRBV2
d_gene: NA
CDR3nt: TGTGCCAGCAGCTTAGGTGTAAACCAGCCCCAGCATTTT
CDR3aa: CASSLGVNQPQHF

len: 17
j_gene: TRBJ1-2
abundance: NA
v_gene: TRBV4-1
d_gene: TRBD1
CDR3nt: TGCGCCAGCAGCCAGGAAACAGGGGCGAGGGGTCGATATGGCTACACCTTC
CDR3aa: CASSQETGARGRYGYTF

len: 13
j_gene: TRBJ2-7
abundance: NA
v_gene: TRBV7-6
d_gene: TRBD1
CDR3nt: TGTGCCAGCAGTCCGGGACAGGGTTACGAGCAGTACTTC
CDR3aa: CASSPGQGYEQYF

len: 16
j_gene: TRBJ2-7
abundance: NA
v_gene: TRBV5-6
d_gene: TRBD2
CDR3nt: TGTGCCAGCAGCTTAAATTGGGAGGGAAGGGGTTACGAGCAGTACTTC
CDR3aa: CASSLNWEGRGYEQYF

len: 14
j_gene: TRBJ1-6
abundance: few
v_gene: TRBV4-2
d_gene: NA
CDR3nt: TGTGCCAGCAGCCAAGATGACTTTGGCTCACCCCTCCACTTT
CDR3aa: CASSQDDFGSPLHF

len: 15
j_gene: TRBJ2-3
abundance: NA
v_gene: TRBV3-1/TRBV3-2
d_gene: NA
CDR3nt: TGTGCCAGCAGCCAAGAGAGGGGCCGGGGAGATACGCAGTATTTT
CDR3aa: CASSQERGRGDTQYF

len: 16
j_gene: TRBJ2-1
abundance: once
v_gene: TRBV4-1
d_gene: TRBD2
CDR3nt: TGCGCCAGCAGCCTCGTGACTAGCGGGGGGACCAATGAGCAGTTCTTC
CDR3aa: CASSLVTSGGTNEQFF

len: 9
j_gene: TRBJ2-5
abundance: NA
v_gene: TRBV6-4
d_gene: NA
CDR3nt: TGTGCCAGCAGTGATCCCCAGTACTTC
CDR3aa: CASSDPQYF

len: 13
j_gene: TRBJ2-2
abundance: NA
v_gene: TRBV19
d_gene: TRBD1
CDR3nt: TGTGCCAGTGGTCGACAGGGCGGAGGGGAGCTGTTTTTT
CDR3aa: CASGRQGGGELFF

len: 13
j_gene: TRBJ2-2
abundance: NA
v_gene: TRBV24-1
d_gene: TRBD1
CDR3nt: TGTGCCACCAGACAGGGGAGCACCGGGGAGCTGTTTTTT
CDR3aa: CATRQGSTGELFF

len: 16
j_gene: TRBJ2-1
abundance: NA
v_gene: TRBV19
d_gene: TRBD2
CDR3nt: TGTGCCAGTAGTCGTCTCGCAGCGGGAGGGCGTAATGAGCAGTTCTTC
CDR3aa: CASSRLAAGGRNEQFF

len: 17
j_gene: TRBJ1-2
abundance: once
v_gene: TRBV4-1
d_gene: NA
CDR3nt: TGCGCCAGCAGCCAAGAGACAGTCCTCGGGAATCTCTATGGCTACACCTTC
CDR3aa: CASSQETVLGNLYGYTF

len: 15
j_gene: TRBJ1-1
abundance: few
v_gene: TRBV5-6
d_gene: TRBD1
CDR3nt: TGTGCCAGCAGCCCCGGGACAGGGATGAACACTGAAGCTTTCTTT
CDR3aa: CASSPGTGMNTEAFF

len: 14
j_gene: TRBJ2-1
abundance: NA
v_gene: TRBV27
d_gene: NA
CDR3nt: TGTGCCAGCAGTCCCCCAGGGGTCTACAATGAGCAGTTCTTC
CDR3aa: CASSPPGVYNEQFF

len: 14
j_gene: TRBJ2-3
abundance: NA
v_gene: TRBV6-6
d_gene: TRBD2
CDR3nt: TGTGCCAGCAGGAGCGGGAGGAGCACAGATACGCAGTATTTT
CDR3aa: CASRSGRSTDTQYF

len: 13
j_gene: TRBJ1-1
abundance: NA
v_gene: TRBV6-6
d_gene: TRBD1
CDR3nt: TGTGCCAGCAGTACAGGGGGGAGAGCTGAAGCTTTCTTT
CDR3aa: CASSTGGRAEAFF